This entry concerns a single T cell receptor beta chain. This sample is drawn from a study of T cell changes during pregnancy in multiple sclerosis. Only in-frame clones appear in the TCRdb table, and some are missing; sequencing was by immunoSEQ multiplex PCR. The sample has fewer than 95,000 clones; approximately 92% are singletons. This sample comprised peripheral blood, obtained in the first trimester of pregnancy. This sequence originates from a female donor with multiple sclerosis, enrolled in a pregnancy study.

The CDR3 nucleotides are TGTGCCAGCAGCCTCACAGATACGCAGTATTTT. Translation gives CASSLTDTQYF. V is TRBV5-5 and J is TRBJ2-3; D not certain. The germline V and J ends were trimmed by 4 bases and 2 bases, with 2 bases remaining between them. The CDR3 is 11 amino acids. The V gene's germline CDR1 is SGHKS and CDR2 YYEKEE (reference sequence).